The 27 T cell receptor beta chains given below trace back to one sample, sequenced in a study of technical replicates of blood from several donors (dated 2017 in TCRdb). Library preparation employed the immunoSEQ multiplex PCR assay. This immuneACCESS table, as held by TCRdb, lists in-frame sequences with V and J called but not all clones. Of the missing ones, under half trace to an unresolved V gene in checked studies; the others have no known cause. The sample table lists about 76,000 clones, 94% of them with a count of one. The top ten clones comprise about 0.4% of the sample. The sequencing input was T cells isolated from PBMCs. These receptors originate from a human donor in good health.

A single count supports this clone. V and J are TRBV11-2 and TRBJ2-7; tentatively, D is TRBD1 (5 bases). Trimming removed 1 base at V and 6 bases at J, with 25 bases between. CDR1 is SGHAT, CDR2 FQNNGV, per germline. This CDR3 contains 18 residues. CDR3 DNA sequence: TGTGCCAGCAGCTTAGCCCTGACCTACTCAAGGGGAATCGGCGAGCAGTACTTC. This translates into CASSLALTYSRGIGEQYF.

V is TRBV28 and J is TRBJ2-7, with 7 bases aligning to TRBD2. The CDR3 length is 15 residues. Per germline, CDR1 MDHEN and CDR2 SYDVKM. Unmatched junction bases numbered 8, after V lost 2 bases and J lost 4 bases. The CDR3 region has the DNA TGTGCCAGCAGTTTACGGTCTAGCGGAAATTACGAGCAGTACTTC. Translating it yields CASSLRSSGNYEQYF.

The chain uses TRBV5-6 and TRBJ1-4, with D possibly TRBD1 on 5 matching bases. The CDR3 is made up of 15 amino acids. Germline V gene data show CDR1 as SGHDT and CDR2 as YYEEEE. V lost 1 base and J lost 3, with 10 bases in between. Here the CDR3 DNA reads TGTGCCAGCAGCTTGTCAGGGATGTCTAATGAAAAACTGTTTTTT. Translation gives CASSLSGMSNEKLFF.

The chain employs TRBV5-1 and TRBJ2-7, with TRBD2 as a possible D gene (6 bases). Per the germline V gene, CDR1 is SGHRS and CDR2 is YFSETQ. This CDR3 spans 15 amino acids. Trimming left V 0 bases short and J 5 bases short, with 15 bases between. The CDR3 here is CASSLEAGRGNEQYF. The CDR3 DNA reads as TGCGCCAGCAGCTTGGAGGCGGGACGAGGCAACGAGCAGTACTTC. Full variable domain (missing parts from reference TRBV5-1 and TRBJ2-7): KAGVTQTPRYLIKTRGQQVTLSCSPISGHRSVSWYQQTPGQGLQFLFEYFSETQRNKGNFPGRFSGRQFSNSRSEMNVSTLELGDSALYLCASSLEAGRGNEQYFGPGTRLTVT.

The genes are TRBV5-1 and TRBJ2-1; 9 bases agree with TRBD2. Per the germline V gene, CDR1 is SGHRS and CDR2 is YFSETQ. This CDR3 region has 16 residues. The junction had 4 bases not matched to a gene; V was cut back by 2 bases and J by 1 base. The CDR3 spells CASSLVAGGSYNEQFF. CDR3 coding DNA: TGCGCCAGCAGCTTAGTGGCGGGAGGGTCCTACAATGAGCAGTTCTTC.

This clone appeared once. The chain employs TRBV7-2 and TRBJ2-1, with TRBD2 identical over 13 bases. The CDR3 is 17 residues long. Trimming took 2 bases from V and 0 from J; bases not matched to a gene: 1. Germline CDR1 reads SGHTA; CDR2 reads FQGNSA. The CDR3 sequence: CASSLRTSGGSYNEQFF. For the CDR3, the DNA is TGTGCCAGCAGCTTACGGACTAGCGGGGGCTCCTACAATGAGCAGTTCTTC.

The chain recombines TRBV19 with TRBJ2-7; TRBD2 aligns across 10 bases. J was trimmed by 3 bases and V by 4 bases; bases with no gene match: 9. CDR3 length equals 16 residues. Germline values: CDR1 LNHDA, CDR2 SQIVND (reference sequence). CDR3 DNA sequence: TGTGCCAGTAGTACGTTTGGACTAGCGGCCGACTACGAGCAGTACTTC. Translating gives CASSTFGLAADYEQYF.

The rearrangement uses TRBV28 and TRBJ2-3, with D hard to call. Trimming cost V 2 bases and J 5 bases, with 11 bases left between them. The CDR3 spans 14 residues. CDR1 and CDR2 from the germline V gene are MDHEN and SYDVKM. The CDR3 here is CASSLPSNIDTQYF. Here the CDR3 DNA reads TGTGCCAGCAGTTTACCGAGTAATATAGATACGCAGTATTTT.

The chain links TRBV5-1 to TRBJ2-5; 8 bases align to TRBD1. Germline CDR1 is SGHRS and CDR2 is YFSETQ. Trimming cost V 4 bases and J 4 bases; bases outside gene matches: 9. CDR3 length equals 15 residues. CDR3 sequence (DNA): TGCGCCAGCAGCCACCCCACTGGACAGGGAGAGACCCAGTACTTC. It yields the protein CASSHPTGQGETQYF.

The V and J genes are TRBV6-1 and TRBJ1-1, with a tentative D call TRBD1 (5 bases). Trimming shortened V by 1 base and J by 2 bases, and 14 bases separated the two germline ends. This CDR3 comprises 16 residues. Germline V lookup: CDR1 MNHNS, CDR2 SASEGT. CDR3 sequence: CASSEGAGSVNTEAFF. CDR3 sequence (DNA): TGTGCCAGCAGTGAAGGAGCAGGGTCGGTAAACACTGAAGCTTTCTTT.

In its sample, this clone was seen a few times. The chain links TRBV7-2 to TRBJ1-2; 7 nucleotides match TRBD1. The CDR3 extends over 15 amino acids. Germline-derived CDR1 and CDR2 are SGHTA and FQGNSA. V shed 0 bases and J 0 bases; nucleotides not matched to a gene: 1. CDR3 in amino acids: CASSLADRPNYGYTF. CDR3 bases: TGTGCCAGCAGCTTAGCGGACAGGCCTAACTATGGCTACACCTTC.

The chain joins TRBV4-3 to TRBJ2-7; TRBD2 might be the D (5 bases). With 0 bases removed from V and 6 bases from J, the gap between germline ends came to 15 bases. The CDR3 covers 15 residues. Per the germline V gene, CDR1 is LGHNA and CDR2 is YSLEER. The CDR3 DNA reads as TGCGCCAGCAGCCAAGAAGGGCTAGCCACAATCGAGCAGTACTTC. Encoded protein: CASSQEGLATIEQYF.

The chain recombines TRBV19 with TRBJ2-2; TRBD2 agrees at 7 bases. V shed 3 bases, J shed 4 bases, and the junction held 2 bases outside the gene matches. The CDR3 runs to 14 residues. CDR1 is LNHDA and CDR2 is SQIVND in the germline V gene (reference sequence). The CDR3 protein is CASSMPSGTGELFF. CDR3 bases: TGTGCCAGTAGTATGCCTAGCGGCACCGGGGAGCTGTTTTTT.

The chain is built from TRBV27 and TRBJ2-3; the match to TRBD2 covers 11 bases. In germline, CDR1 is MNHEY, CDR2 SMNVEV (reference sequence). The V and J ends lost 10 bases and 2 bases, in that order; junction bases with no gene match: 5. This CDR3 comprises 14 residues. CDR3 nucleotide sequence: TGTGCCACCGGGGGACTAGCGGACACAGATACGCAGTATTTT. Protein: CATGGLADTDTQYF.

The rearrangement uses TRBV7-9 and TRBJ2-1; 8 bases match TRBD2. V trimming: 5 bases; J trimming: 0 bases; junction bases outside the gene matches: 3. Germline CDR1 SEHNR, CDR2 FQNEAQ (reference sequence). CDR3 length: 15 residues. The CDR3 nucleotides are TGTGCCAGCAGCCGAAGCGGGAGCTCCTACAATGAGCAGTTCTTC. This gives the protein CASSRSGSSYNEQFF.

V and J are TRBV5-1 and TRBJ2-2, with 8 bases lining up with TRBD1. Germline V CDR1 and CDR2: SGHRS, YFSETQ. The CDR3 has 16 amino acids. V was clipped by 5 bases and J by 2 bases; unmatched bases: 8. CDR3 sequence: CASRFSTGANTGELFF. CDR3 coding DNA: TGCGCCAGCAGGTTTTCGACAGGGGCCAACACCGGGGAGCTGTTTTTT.

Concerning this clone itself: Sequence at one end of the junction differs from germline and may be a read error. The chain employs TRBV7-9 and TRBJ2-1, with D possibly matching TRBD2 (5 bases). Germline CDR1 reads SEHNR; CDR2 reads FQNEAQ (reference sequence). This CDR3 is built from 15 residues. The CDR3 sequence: CANSLTGSSYNEQFF. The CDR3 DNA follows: TGTGCCAACAGCTTAACGGGGAGCTCCTACAATGAGCAGTTCTTC.

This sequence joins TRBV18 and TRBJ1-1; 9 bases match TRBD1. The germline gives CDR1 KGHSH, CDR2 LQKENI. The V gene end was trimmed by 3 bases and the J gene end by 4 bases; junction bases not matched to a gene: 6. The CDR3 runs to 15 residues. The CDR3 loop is CASSPRDRVFTEAFF. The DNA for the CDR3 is TGTGCCAGCTCACCCCGGGACAGGGTCTTCACTGAAGCTTTCTTT.

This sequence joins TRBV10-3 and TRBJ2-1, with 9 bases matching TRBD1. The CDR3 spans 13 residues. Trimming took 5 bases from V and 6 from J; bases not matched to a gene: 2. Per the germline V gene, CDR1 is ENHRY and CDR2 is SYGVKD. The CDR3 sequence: CAISKDRGNEQFF. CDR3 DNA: TGTGCCATCAGTAAGGACAGGGGCAATGAGCAGTTCTTC.

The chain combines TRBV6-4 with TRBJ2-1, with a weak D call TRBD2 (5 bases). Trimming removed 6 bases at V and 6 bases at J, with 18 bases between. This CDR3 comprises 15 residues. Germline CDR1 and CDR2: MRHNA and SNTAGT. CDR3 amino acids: CASSPRVGVGNEQFF. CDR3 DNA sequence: TGTGCCAGCAGCCCTCGGGTGGGAGTCGGCAATGAGCAGTTCTTC.

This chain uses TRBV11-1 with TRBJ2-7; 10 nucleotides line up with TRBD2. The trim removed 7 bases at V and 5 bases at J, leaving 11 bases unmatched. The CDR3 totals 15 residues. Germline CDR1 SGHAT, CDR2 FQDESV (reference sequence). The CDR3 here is CASTKGLAQENEQYF. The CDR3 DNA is TGTGCCAGCACCAAGGGACTAGCGCAAGAAAACGAGCAGTACTTC.

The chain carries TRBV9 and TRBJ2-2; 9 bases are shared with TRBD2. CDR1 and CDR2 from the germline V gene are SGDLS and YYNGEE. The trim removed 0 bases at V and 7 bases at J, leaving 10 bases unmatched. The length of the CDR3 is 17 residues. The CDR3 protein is CASSVVSWREGGGELFF. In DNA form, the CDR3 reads TGTGCCAGCAGCGTAGTTTCGTGGCGGGAGGGCGGCGGGGAGCTGTTTTTT. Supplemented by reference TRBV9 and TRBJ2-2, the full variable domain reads DSGVTQTPKHLITATGQRVTLRCSPRSGDLSVYWYQQSLDQGLQFLIQYYNGEERAKGNILERFSAQQFPDLHSELNLSSLELGDSALYFCASSVVSWREGGGELFFGEGSRLTVL.

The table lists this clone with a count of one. CDR3 nucleotide sequence: TGTGCCAGTAGTGCAGGGTACGGCGAGCAGTACTTC. Translation gives CASSAGYGEQYF. The genes are TRBV19 and TRBJ2-7, with D perhaps TRBD1 (5 bases). The CDR3 spans 12 residues. The germline CDR1 and CDR2 sequences are LNHDA and SQIVND (reference sequence). With 5 bases removed from V and 6 bases from J, the gap between germline ends came to 11 bases. The full variable domain, its missing parts supplied by reference TRBV19 and TRBJ2-7, is DGGITQSPKYLFRKEGQNVTLSCEQNLNHDAMYWYRQDPGQGLRLIYYSQIVNDFQKGDIAEGYSVSREKKESFPLTVTSAQKNPTAFYLCASSAGYGEQYFGPGTRLTVT.

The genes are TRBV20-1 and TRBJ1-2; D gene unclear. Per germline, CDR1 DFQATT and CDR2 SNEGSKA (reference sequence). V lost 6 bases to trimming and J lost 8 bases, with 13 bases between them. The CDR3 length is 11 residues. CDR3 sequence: CSAFGLRGYTF. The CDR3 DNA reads TGCAGTGCCTTCGGACTGAGGGGCTACACCTTC.

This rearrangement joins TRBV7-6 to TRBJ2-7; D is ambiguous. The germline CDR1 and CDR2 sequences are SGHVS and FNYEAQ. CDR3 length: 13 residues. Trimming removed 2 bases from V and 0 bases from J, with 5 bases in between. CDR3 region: CASSLSNSYEQYF. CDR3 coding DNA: TGTGCCAGCAGCTTATCTAACTCCTACGAGCAGTACTTC.

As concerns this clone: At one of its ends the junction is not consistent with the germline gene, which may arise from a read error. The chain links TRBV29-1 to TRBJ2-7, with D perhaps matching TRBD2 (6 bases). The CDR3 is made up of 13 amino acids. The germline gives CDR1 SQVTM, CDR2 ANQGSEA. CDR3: CSVEDGRSYEQYF. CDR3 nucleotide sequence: TGCAGCGTGGAAGACGGGAGATCCTACGAGCAGTACTTC.

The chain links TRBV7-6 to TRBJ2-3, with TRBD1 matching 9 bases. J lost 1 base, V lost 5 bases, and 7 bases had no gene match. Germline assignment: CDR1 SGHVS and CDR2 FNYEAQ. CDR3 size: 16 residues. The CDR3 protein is CASSDMGQGGTDTQYF. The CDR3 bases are TGTGCCAGCAGCGATATGGGACAGGGCGGCACAGATACGCAGTATTTT.